The following is a T cell receptor beta chain sequence with its context. The antigen is not known. Using immunoSEQ multiplex PCR, the repertoire was profiled, and TCRdb retains in-frame clones only, with some absent. The sample comprises 90,000 to 95,000 clones, just over 90% of which are singletons, and 5% to 6.5% rests with the top ten. The CDR3 extends over 13 amino acids. Unmatched junction bases numbered 9, after V lost 8 bases and J lost 6 bases. The germline V gene has CDR1 MNHEY and CDR2 SMNVEV (reference sequence). The sample originates from a study of graft-versus-host responses after intestinal transplantation. Overall study findings and caveats: Marrow from the recipient contained GvH clones, some of which had appeared first in ileum or blood.

The sequencing used unstimulated CD8+ T cells sorted from spleen or lymph node cells, collected before intestinal transplant. The sequence was collected from a human donor who received an intestinal transplant. The genes are TRBV27 and TRBJ1-2, with TRBD1 identical over 7 bases. The CDR3 nucleotides read TGTGCCAGCCGATCTACAGGGGACCATGGCTACACCTTC. Its translation: CASRSTGDHGYTF.